This T cell receptor beta chain was recovered during a study of T cell responses to AZD1222 COVID-19 vaccine. Trimming removed 2 bases from V and 2 bases from J, with 7 bases in between. The CDR3 has 13 amino acids. CDR1 MNHEY and CDR2 SVGAGI come from the germline V gene. This table comes from immunoSEQ multiplex PCR, and its TCRdb copy is limited to in-frame clones, with some not included. Of around 44,000 clones listed, just over 85% are singletons. The chain employs TRBV6-5 and TRBJ2-7; D unresolved. The source was peripheral blood, collected 28 days after the second AZD1222 dose. This TCR came from an adult who received the AZD1222 COVID-19 vaccine. This CDR3 reads CASSYQEPYEQYF. CDR3 DNA sequence: TGTGCCAGCAGTTACCAGGAACCCTACGAGCAGTACTTC.